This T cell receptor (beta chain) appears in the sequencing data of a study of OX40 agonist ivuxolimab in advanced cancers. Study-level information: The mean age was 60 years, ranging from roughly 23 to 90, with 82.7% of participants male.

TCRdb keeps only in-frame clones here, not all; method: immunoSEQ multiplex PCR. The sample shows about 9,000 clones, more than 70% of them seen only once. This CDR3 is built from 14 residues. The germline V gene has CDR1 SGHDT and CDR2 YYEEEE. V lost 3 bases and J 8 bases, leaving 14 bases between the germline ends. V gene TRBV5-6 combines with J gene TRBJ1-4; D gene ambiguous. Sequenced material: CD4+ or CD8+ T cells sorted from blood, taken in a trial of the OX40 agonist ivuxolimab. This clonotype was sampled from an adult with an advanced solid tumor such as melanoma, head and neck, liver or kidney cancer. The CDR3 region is CASSYEREWEKLFF. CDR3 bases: TGTGCCAGCAGCTACGAACGGGAATGGGAAAAACTGTTTTTT. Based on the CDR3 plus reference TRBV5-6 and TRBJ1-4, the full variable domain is DAGVTQSPTHLIKTRGQQVTLRCSPKSGHDTVSWYQQALGQGPQFIFQYYEEEERQRGNFPDRFSGHQFPNYSSELNVNALLLGDSALYLCASSYEREWEKLFFGSGTQLSVL.